This TCR beta chain was captured in a study of breast tumors, draining lymph nodes, adjacent tissues. TCRdb re-analysed the multiplex PCR reads in MiXCR, keeping a single row per CDR3 protein. In the table there are some 140,000 distinct CDR3 sequences, 20% to 25% of which are singletons. The lymph nodes were axillary draining lymph nodes from breast cancer patients. With V trimmed by 3 bases and J by 4 bases, 14 bases remained unmatched. CDR1 LNHDA and CDR2 SQIVND come from the germline V gene (reference sequence). The CDR3 runs to 18 residues. The table lists this clonotype with many counts. The chain employs TRBV19 and TRBJ2-7; 11 bases map to TRBD2. This receptor was taken from a female donor with breast cancer. Some clones in this sample may be carry-over from other donors' samples. Sequencing used axillary lymph node tissue. CDR3 DNA sequence: TGTGCCAGTAGTATCGGCTTAACAGCTAGCGGGAGGTCATACGAGCAGTACTTC. Its translation is CASSIGLTASGRSYEQYF.